These 28 T cell receptor beta chains share one sample of origin, sequenced in a study of monozygotic twins with inflammatory bowel disease. TCRdb processed the 5' RACE reads again and assigns one entry to each CDR3 protein, with no DNA. This sample's table reports 330,000 or so distinct CDR3 sequences. Sequenced: blood. These receptors were obtained from a human donor with ulcerative colitis or Crohn's disease, or a healthy co-twin of an affected twin (not recorded which).

V gene TRBV12-3 or TRBV12-4 combines with J gene TRBJ1-3. The CDR3 runs 15 residues. The CDR3 sequence is CASTGDGISGNTIYF.

The chain couples TRBV30 to TRBJ1-3; the TRBD1 assignment by TCRdb is unverifiable without DNA. The germline V gene encodes CDR1 GTSNPN and CDR2 SVGIG (reference sequence). This CDR3 has 14 residues. This CDR3 reads CAWTSMGGGNTIYF.

The chain joins TRBV2 to TRBJ2-3; TCRdb's assignment of TRBD1 cannot be checked, as there is no DNA. The CDR3 runs to 15 residues. Germline CDR1 and CDR2: SNHLY and FYNNEI. CDR3 sequence reads: CASSVLGQGTDTQYF.

This sequence joins TRBV20-1 and TRBJ1-1. Germline values: CDR1 DFQATT, CDR2 SNEGSKA (reference sequence). The CDR3 runs 13 residues. The CDR3 reads CSARRAVNTEAFF.

The chain combines TRBV4-1 with TRBJ2-1. From germline, CDR1 is MGHRA and CDR2 YSYEKL. This CDR3 is 14 amino acids long. CDR3 sequence: CASSQDDEYNEQFF.

This chain links TRBV15 with TRBJ2-1; checking the TCRdb D call of TRBD2 is not possible without DNA. The CDR3 is made up of 14 amino acids. Germline V gene lookup returns CDR1 LNHNV and CDR2 YYDKDF (reference sequence). This CDR3 is CATSRDPGGDEQFF.

V gene TRBV5-4 combines with J gene TRBJ2-1; TCRdb picks TRBD2, but there is no DNA to check that call. Germline CDR1 is SGHNT and CDR2 is YYREEE (reference sequence). The CDR3 length is 17 residues. CDR3 region: CASSLLLTSAQYNEQFF.

The chain is built from TRBV20-1 and TRBJ1-1. The CDR3 spans 16 residues. CDR1 is DFQATT and CDR2 is SNEGSKA in the germline V gene (reference sequence). The CDR3 protein is CSASHPSGEENTEAFF.

The rearrangement joins TRBV5-1 to TRBJ2-5; the TCRdb call, TRBD1, lacks DNA for checking. The CDR3 runs to 16 residues. CDR1 is SGHRS and CDR2 is YFSETQ in the germline V gene. The CDR3 loop reads CASSLVTGIGQETQYF. Full variable domain (missing parts from reference TRBV5-1 and TRBJ2-5): KAGVTQTPRYLIKTRGQQVTLSCSPISGHRSVSWYQQTPGQGLQFLFEYFSETQRNKGNFPGRFSGRQFSNSRSEMNVSTLELGDSALYLCASSLVTGIGQETQYFGPGTRLLVL.

This chain joins TRBV29-1 and TRBJ2-3; TCRdb returns TRBD1, unconfirmable since there is no DNA. The CDR3 covers 12 residues. Looked up from germline, CDR1 is SQVTM and CDR2 is ANQGSEA. This CDR3 reads CSVADRPDTQYF.

The chain employs TRBV9 and TRBJ2-5; TCRdb designates TRBD2, a call that cannot be tested without DNA. CDR1 and CDR2 (germline): SGDLS, YYNGEE. CDR3 length equals 15 residues. CDR3 residues: CASSEGLLRMGTQYF.

The V call is TRBV28, the J call TRBJ2-1; TCRdb's D call, TRBD2, is unchecked because there is no DNA. Germline V lookup: CDR1 MDHEN, CDR2 SYDVKM. The CDR3 length is 18 residues. This chain's CDR3 is CASSFIFSGRKVNNEQFF.

The chain is built from TRBV12-3 or TRBV12-4 and TRBJ1-1. This CDR3 comprises 15 residues. CDR3 in amino acids: CASSFGGWRGTEAFF.

The chain is built from TRBV27 and TRBJ2-7. The CDR3 consists of 12 residues. Germline values: CDR1 MNHEY, CDR2 SMNVEV (reference sequence). The CDR3: CASRNNPYEQYF.

The chain couples TRBV5-1 to TRBJ2-1; TCRdb returns TRBD1, unconfirmable since there is no DNA. The CDR3 loop spans 15 amino acids. Germline CDR1 reads SGHRS; CDR2 reads YFSETQ. Here the CDR3 reads CASSLDGQGGDEQFF.

The V gene is TRBV20-1, the J gene TRBJ2-1; no DNA is available, so the TRBD2 call from TCRdb remains unchecked. From germline, CDR1 is DFQATT and CDR2 SNEGSKA (reference sequence). CDR3 size: 13 residues. CDR3 region: CSARTGRYNEQFF.

V usage is TRBV6-1 and J usage is TRBJ2-7; as DNA is missing, the TRBD1 call by TCRdb cannot be tested. This CDR3 contains 15 residues. Germline CDR1 reads MNHNS; CDR2 reads SASEGT. CDR3 amino acids: CASIRTGTLTYEQYF.

The chain couples TRBV29-1 to TRBJ1-1; the TRBD1 assignment by TCRdb is unverifiable without DNA. The CDR3 sequence is 16 residues long. The germline V gene has CDR1 SQVTM and CDR2 ANQGSEA. CDR3 protein: CSVEGRDRDMNTEAFF.

The chain is built from TRBV15 and TRBJ2-7. Germline V gives CDR1 LNHNV, CDR2 YYDKDF (reference sequence). The CDR3 contains 15 residues. This CDR3 is CATSRDMVTSYEQYF.

This chain uses TRBV5-1 with TRBJ2-1; TCRdb lists TRBD1, though no DNA is available to test this call. This CDR3 comprises 14 residues. Germline CDR1 SGHRS, CDR2 YFSETQ. The CDR3 loop is CASSPGYGDNEQFF.

The rearrangement links TRBV20-1 to TRBJ2-2; TCRdb picks TRBD2, but there is no DNA to check that call. CDR3 length: 16 residues. CDR1 and CDR2 from the germline V gene are DFQATT and SNEGSKA (reference sequence). CDR3 sequence reads: CSARGSFATNTGELFF.

The V and J genes are TRBV7-8 and TRBJ2-3; TCRdb proposes TRBD2, but this gene call is untestable without DNA. The germline V gene has CDR1 SGHVS and CDR2 FQNEAQ. The CDR3 runs to 18 residues. Here the CDR3 reads CASSLSQGGGRGADTQYF. Variable domain in full (rest from reference TRBV7-8 and TRBJ2-3): GAGVSQSPRYKVAKRGQDVALRCDPISGHVSLFWYQQALGQGPEFLTYFQNEAQLDKSGLPSDRFFAERPEGSVSTLKIQRTQQEDSAVYLCASSLSQGGGRGADTQYFGPGTRLTVL.

The chain uses TRBV10-3 and TRBJ2-3; the TCRdb call, TRBD1, lacks DNA for checking. The CDR3 runs to 13 residues. Germline-derived CDR1 and CDR2 are ENHRY and SYGVKD. CDR3 loop: CAISVGVTDTQYF.

The rearrangement links TRBV27 to TRBJ1-6; the D call of TRBD1 rests on TCRdb alone, since no DNA is present to check it. CDR1 MNHEY and CDR2 SMNVEV come from the germline V gene (reference sequence). This CDR3 has 16 amino acids. The CDR3 spells CASSSSGGGNNSPLHF.

The chain is built from TRBV19 and TRBJ1-1. The germline V gene has CDR1 LNHDA and CDR2 SQIVND (reference sequence). The length of the CDR3 is 13 residues. Here the CDR3 reads CATGRLEGTEAFF.

J is TRBJ2-6 and V is TRBV5-6; TCRdb proposes TRBD1, but this gene call is untestable without DNA. The CDR3 totals 18 residues. Per the germline V gene, CDR1 is SGHDT and CDR2 is YYEEEE. CDR3 sequence: CASGPSDSYISGANVLTF. Full variable domain (missing parts from reference TRBV5-6 and TRBJ2-6): DAGVTQSPTHLIKTRGQQVTLRCSPKSGHDTVSWYQQALGQGPQFIFQYYEEEERQRGNFPDRFSGHQFPNYSSELNVNALLLGDSALYLCASGPSDSYISGANVLTFGAGSRLTVL.

This rearrangement joins TRBV5-1 to TRBJ2-7; TCRdb's assignment of TRBD1 cannot be checked, as there is no DNA. The germline V gene encodes CDR1 SGHRS and CDR2 YFSETQ. The CDR3 extends over 13 amino acids. The CDR3 loop is CASNGQGVGEQYF.

The genes are TRBV11-2 and TRBJ1-6. This CDR3 is built from 11 residues. CDR1 is SGHAT, CDR2 FQNNGV, per germline. The CDR3 sequence is CASSSIPPLHF.